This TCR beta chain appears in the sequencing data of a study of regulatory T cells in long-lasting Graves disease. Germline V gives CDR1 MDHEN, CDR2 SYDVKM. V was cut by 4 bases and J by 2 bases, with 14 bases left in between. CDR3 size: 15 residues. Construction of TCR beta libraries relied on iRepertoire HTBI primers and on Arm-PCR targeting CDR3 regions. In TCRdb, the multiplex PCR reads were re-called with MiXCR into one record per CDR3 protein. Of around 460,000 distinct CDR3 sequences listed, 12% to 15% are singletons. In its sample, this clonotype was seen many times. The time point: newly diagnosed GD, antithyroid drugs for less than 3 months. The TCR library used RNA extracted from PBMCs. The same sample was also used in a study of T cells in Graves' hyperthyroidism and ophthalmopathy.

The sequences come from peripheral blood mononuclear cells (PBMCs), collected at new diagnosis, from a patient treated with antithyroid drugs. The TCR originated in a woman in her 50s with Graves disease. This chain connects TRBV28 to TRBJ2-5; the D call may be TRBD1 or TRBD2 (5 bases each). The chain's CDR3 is CASSWGLGRQETQYF. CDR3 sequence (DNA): TGTGCCAGCAGTTGGGGGTTAGGACGTCAAGAGACCCAGTACTTC.